One and the same sample provided the 26 T cell receptor beta chains below, sequenced in a study of PD-1 and CTLA-4 blockade in melanoma. Clones were sequenced by immunoSEQ multiplex PCR, and TCRdb holds only the in-frame ones, with some missing. The repertoire includes 25,000 to 35,000 clones, about 88% of them detected once, and around 8.7% sits in the top ten. Material: CD8+ T cells from peripheral blood, obtained before anti-PD-1 treatment. The receptors were gathered from a human donor with melanoma.

The chain carries TRBV29-1 and TRBJ2-1; no reliable D call. The CDR3 extends over 14 amino acids. CDR1 is SQVTM, CDR2 ANQGSEA, per germline. Trimming shortened V by 3 bases and J by 4 bases, and 13 bases separated the two germline ends. The CDR3 reads CSVEAHSLYNEQFF. CDR3 in DNA: TGCAGCGTTGAGGCTCATTCCCTTTACAATGAGCAGTTCTTC.

V gene TRBV3-1 (or the pseudogene TRBV3-2) combines with J gene TRBJ2-7, with 8 nucleotides matching TRBD2. The CDR3 has 16 residues. Germline V CDR1 and CDR2: LGHDT, YNNKEL (reference sequence). Trimming removed 4 bases from V and 4 bases from J; junction bases left unmatched: 12. CDR3 DNA: TGTGCCAGCAGCCCCCTGGAGTCCGGGGGGGAATACGAGCAGTACTTC. Residues: CASSPLESGGEYEQYF.

J is TRBJ2-7 and V is TRBV28; no clear D gene. The CDR3 has 12 amino acids. Germline CDR1 and CDR2: MDHEN and SYDVKM. Trimming stripped 4 bases from V and 6 bases from J, with 10 bases between. The CDR3 DNA reads TGTGCCAGCAGTTGGTTTGCTGGCGAGCAGTACTTC. This encodes CASSWFAGEQYF.

The rearrangement uses TRBV9 and TRBJ1-4, with no clear D. V shed 3 bases and J shed 11 bases, with 14 bases lying between them. This CDR3 region has 13 residues. Germline loops: CDR1 SGDLS, CDR2 YYNGEE. Here the CDR3 reads CASSGLPFGKLFF. CDR3 DNA: TGTGCCAGCAGCGGGCTCCCGTTTGGGAAACTGTTTTTT.

This sequence joins TRBV5-8 and TRBJ2-1, with D possibly called TRBD1 or TRBD2 (6 bases each). V dropped 5 bases and J dropped 9 bases, with 21 bases sitting between them. The CDR3 length is 15 residues. Germline CDR1 is SGHTS and CDR2 is YDEGEE. In DNA form, the CDR3 reads TGTGCCAGCAGTATCGGCGGGGCAGGGGTGAGTGAGCAGTTCTTC. As protein: CASSIGGAGVSEQFF.

The gene calls are TRBV15 and TRBJ2-7; a weak D match, TRBD2 (7 bases). The V gene's germline CDR1 is LNHNV and CDR2 YYDKDF (reference sequence). Trimming left V 0 bases short and J 5 bases short, with 14 bases between. The CDR3 runs 15 residues. The CDR3 nucleotides are TGTGCCACCAGCAGAGAGTGGGAGGGGGACGACGAGCAGTACTTC. Translation gives CATSREWEGDDEQYF. Full variable domain (rest looked up from reference TRBV15 and TRBJ2-7): DAMVIQNPRYQVTQFGKPVTLSCSQTLNHNVMYWYQQKSSQAPKLLFHYYDKDFNNEADTPDNFQSRRPNTSFCFLDIRSPGLGDTAMYLCATSREWEGDDEQYFGPGTRLTVT.

This chain links TRBV19 with TRBJ1-1, with TRBD1 matching over 8 bases. The V and J ends lost 5 bases and 4 bases, in that order; junction bases with no gene match: 6. CDR1 and CDR2 from the germline V gene are LNHDA and SQIVND (reference sequence). The CDR3 length is 14 residues. The CDR3 DNA is TGTGCCAGTAGTCTCGGACAGGGAACCACTGAAGCTTTCTTT. Protein sequence: CASSLGQGTTEAFF.

This clone was found a few times. Written as DNA, the CDR3 is TGTGCCAGTAGTGGGACTTTTAATAGCAATCAGCCCCAGCATTTT. As protein: CASSGTFNSNQPQHF. V and J are TRBV19 and TRBJ1-5, with D possibly TRBD1 on 5 matching bases. The CDR3 is made up of 15 amino acids. V dropped 5 bases and J dropped 0 bases, with 11 bases sitting between them. In germline, CDR1 is LNHDA, CDR2 SQIVND (reference sequence).

V is TRBV10-1 and J is TRBJ2-1, with D possibly being TRBD1 or TRBD2 (5 bases each). The V gene's germline CDR1 is WNHNN and CDR2 SYGVQD (reference sequence). The V gene lost 4 bases and the J gene lost 5 bases, with 12 bases spanning the gap. The length of the CDR3 is 14 residues. The CDR3 loop is CASSAGDPDNEQFF. The CDR3, as DNA: TGCGCCAGCAGTGCCGGGGACCCCGACAATGAGCAGTTCTTC.

This clone appeared a single time. The rearrangement joins TRBV29-1 to TRBJ2-7, with D possibly called TRBD1 or TRBD2 (5 bases each). V dropped 4 bases and J dropped 2 bases, with 12 bases sitting between them. This CDR3 has 13 amino acids. Germline V gives CDR1 SQVTM, CDR2 ANQGSEA. CDR3 residues: CSVVEDNPYEQYF. Here the CDR3 DNA reads TGCAGCGTTGTGGAGGACAACCCCTACGAGCAGTACTTC.

The rearrangement joins TRBV14 to TRBJ1-2; 8 positions agree with TRBD1. The CDR3 loop spans 14 amino acids. The V and J ends lost 4 bases and 5 bases, in that order; junction bases with no gene match: 6. Per germline, CDR1 SGHDN and CDR2 FVKESK. The CDR3 reads CASSLQGAWYGYTF. The CDR3, as DNA: TGTGCCAGCAGCCTTCAGGGGGCTTGGTATGGCTACACCTTC.

The chain couples TRBV6-5 to TRBJ2-3; D is perhaps TRBD2 (6 bases). Trimming took off 11 bases at V and 0 bases at J, with 15 bases between the two ends. Germline CDR1 and CDR2: MNHEY and SVGAGI. The CDR3 has 14 amino acids. CDR3 coding DNA: TGTGCCTCCAGGGAGGTGCCTAGCACAGATACGCAGTATTTT. This translates into CASREVPSTDTQYF.

In its sample, this clone was seen a few times. The chain links TRBV28 to TRBJ2-7, with 7 bases fitting TRBD1. V shed 3 bases and J 4 bases; nucleotides not matched to a gene: 6. Germline V gene data show CDR1 as MDHEN and CDR2 as SYDVKM. The CDR3 runs 14 residues. The CDR3 sequence: CASSFGDREYEQYF. The CDR3 DNA follows: TGTGCCAGCAGTTTTGGAGACAGGGAGTACGAGCAGTACTTC.

This chain uses TRBV14 with TRBJ1-6; D is perhaps TRBD1 (6 bases). The V end lost 2 bases, the J end lost 4 bases, and 15 bases lay between the germline ends. This CDR3 has 17 residues. Looked up from germline, CDR1 is SGHDN and CDR2 is FVKESK. The CDR3: CASSQRTESGYNSPLHF. CDR3 nucleotides: TGTGCCAGCAGCCAACGGACAGAGAGCGGATATAATTCACCCCTCCACTTT.

The gene calls are TRBV10-2 and TRBJ1-5, with 9 bases that match TRBD1. Germline-derived CDR1 and CDR2 are WSHSY and SAAADI. This CDR3 comprises 15 residues. V was pared by 2 bases and J by 6 bases, with 5 bases of the junction left unmatched. The DNA for the CDR3 is TGCGCCAGCAGTGAGATAACAGGGGGCGGTCAGCCCCAGCATTTT. This translates into CASSEITGGGQPQHF.

This clone is judged medium-sized. This rearrangement joins TRBV20-1 to TRBJ2-7, with D possibly matching TRBD2 (6 bases). Trimming pared 3 bases from V and 6 bases from J, leaving 12 bases between. CDR1 DFQATT and CDR2 SNEGSKA come from the germline V gene (reference sequence). The CDR3 is made up of 12 amino acids. The chain's CDR3 is CSASGGDVEQYF. CDR3 DNA: TGCAGTGCTAGTGGAGGGGATGTCGAGCAGTACTTC.

V usage is TRBV4-2 and J usage is TRBJ1-4, with D hard to call. This CDR3 has 15 residues. In germline, CDR1 is LGHNA, CDR2 YNFKEQ. The ends were cut back, 0 bases at V and 5 bases at J, with 10 bases in the middle. The CDR3 DNA reads as TGTGCCAGCAGCCAAGAGAACAGCGCCAATGAAAAACTGTTTTTT. Its protein product is CASSQENSANEKLFF.

This clone showed up just once. The chain links TRBV6-5 to TRBJ1-2; D uncertain. This CDR3 contains 14 residues. V shed 4 bases and J shed 0 bases, with 9 bases lying between them. Germline CDR1 reads MNHEY; CDR2 reads SVGAGI. DNA for the CDR3: TGTGCCAGCAGTTTAGGAAGAGCTAACTATGGCTACACCTTC. Translation: CASSLGRANYGYTF.

This chain links TRBV6-5 with TRBJ2-3, with 7 bases aligning to TRBD1. This CDR3 has 16 residues. Germline trimming cut 0 bases from V and 0 bases from J; bases unmatched to any gene: 3. Germline CDR1 and CDR2: MNHEY and SVGAGI. CDR3 region: CASSYSDRESTDTQYF. The CDR3 nucleotides are TGTGCCAGCAGTTACTCTGACAGGGAGAGCACAGATACGCAGTATTTT.

This clone has a single count. The V gene is TRBV10-3, the J gene TRBJ2-7, with D perhaps matching TRBD1 (5 bases). Trimming shortened V by 0 bases and J by 5 bases, and 8 bases separated the two germline ends. Looked up from germline, CDR1 is ENHRY and CDR2 is SYGVKD. CDR3 length: 13 amino acids. As DNA, the CDR3 is TGTGCCATCAGTGAGTCTATAGGGGACGAGCAGTACTTC. This codes for CAISESIGDEQYF.

The rearrangement links TRBV5-1 to TRBJ2-7; no clear D gene. The V end was cut by 0 bases, the J end by 0 bases, with 10 bases between. There are 15 residues in the CDR3. In germline, CDR1 is SGHRS, CDR2 YFSETQ. The CDR3 reads CASSLVQDDSYEQYF. DNA for the CDR3: TGCGCCAGCAGCTTGGTCCAGGACGACTCCTACGAGCAGTACTTC.

The chain links TRBV28 to TRBJ2-3, with TRBD2 identical over 8 bases. J was trimmed by 5 bases and V by 2 bases; bases with no gene match: 3. The CDR3 has 14 residues. Germline CDR1 and CDR2: MDHEN and SYDVKM. CDR3 nucleotide sequence: TGTGCCAGCAGTTTAGCGCTAGCGGGAGATACGCAGTATTTT. Residues: CASSLALAGDTQYF.

The chain employs TRBV27 and TRBJ1-5, with 7 positions matching TRBD1. This CDR3 spans 14 amino acids. V lost 3 bases, J lost 1 base, and 0 bases stayed unmatched. Germline values: CDR1 MNHEY, CDR2 SMNVEV (reference sequence). Here the CDR3 DNA reads TGTGCCAGCAGTTTGGACAGGAGCAATCAGCCCCAGCATTTT. Translation gives CASSLDRSNQPQHF.

The CDR3 coding sequence is TGTGCCAGCAGTTACTGGGACTCCCCAGGGGATAGGTATTTT. It codes for CASSYWDSPGDRYF. The chain is built from TRBV6-6 and TRBJ1-3; TRBD1 might be the D (6 bases). The CDR3 sequence is 14 residues long. V was shortened by 1 base and J by 16 bases, with 20 bases between the two germline ends. Germline lookup yields CDR1 MNHNY and CDR2 SVGAGI (reference sequence).

The chain combines TRBV2 with TRBJ2-6; D perhaps matches TRBD1 (6 bases). CDR3 length: 20 residues. The V end lost 1 base, the J end lost 3 bases, and 22 bases lay between the germline ends. Germline CDR1 reads SNHLY; CDR2 reads FYNNEI. The CDR3 DNA follows: TGTGCCAGCAGTGAAGATTCTACAGGGTTTTCCACTAGTGGGGCCAACGTCCTGACTTTC. This codes for CASSEDSTGFSTSGANVLTF. Full variable domain (missing parts from reference TRBV2 and TRBJ2-6): EPEVTQTPSHQVTQMGQEVILRCVPISNHLYFYWYRQILGQKVEFLVSFYNNEISEKSEIFDDQFSVERPDGSNFTLKIRSTKLEDSAMYFCASSEDSTGFSTSGANVLTFGAGSRLTVL.

The rearrangement links TRBV16 to TRBJ2-1, with 8 bases matching TRBD2. CDR1 is KGHSY, CDR2 FQNENV, per germline. The CDR3 loop spans 14 amino acids. Trimming cost V 3 bases and J 9 bases; bases outside gene matches: 7. The CDR3 nucleotides are TGTGCCAGCAGCCATGGCGGGAGGTCGTCTGAGCAGTTCTTC. Encoded protein: CASSHGGRSSEQFF.